This T cell receptor (beta chain) was sequenced during a study of metastatic and nonmetastatic thyroid tumors. This clone was recorded at least ten times. Original handling: Building a distant-metastasis classifier for papillary thyroid cancer drew on CDR3 differences across clinicopathological groups. TCRdb re-called clones via MiXCR from the PCR reads. TCRdb, not the original authors, processed these V and J calls. Here the sample spans approximately 35,000 clones, approximately 11% being singletons. No treatment had been given to any patient before thyroid surgery. J gave up 1 base and V 1 base, and 2 bases lay outside the gene matches. Germline CDR1 SGHTA, CDR2 FQGNSA. The CDR3 is 17 amino acids.

The sequence was obtained from a female donor with papillary thyroid cancer or a benign thyroid nodule (not recorded which). Some clones in this sample may be carry-over from other donors' samples. The sample was blood. V gene TRBV7-2 combines with J gene TRBJ2-1, with 12 positions matching TRBD2. Written as DNA, the CDR3 is TGTGCCAGCAGCTTAGTCGGGACTAGCGGGTCCTACAATGAGCAGTTCTTC. Its protein is CASSLVGTSGSYNEQFF.